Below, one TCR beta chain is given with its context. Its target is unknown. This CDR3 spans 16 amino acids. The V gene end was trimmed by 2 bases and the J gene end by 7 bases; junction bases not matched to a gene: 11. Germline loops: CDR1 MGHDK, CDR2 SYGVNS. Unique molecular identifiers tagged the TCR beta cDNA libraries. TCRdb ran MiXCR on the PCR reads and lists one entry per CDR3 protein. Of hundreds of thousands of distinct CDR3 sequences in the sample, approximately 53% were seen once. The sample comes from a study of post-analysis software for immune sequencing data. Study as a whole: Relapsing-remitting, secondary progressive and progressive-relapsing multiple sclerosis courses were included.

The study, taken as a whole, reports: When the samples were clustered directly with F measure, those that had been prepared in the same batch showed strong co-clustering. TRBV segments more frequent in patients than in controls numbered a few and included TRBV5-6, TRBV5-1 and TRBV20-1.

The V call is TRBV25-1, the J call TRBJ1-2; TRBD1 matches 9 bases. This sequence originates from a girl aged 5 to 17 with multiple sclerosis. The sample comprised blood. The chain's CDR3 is CASSEGLDRGAAGYTF. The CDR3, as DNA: TGTGCCAGCAGTGAAGGCCTAGACAGGGGGGCTGCTGGCTACACCTTC.